The source of this T cell receptor (beta chain) is a study of T cell repertoires in cytomegalovirus infection. Overall study context: As its CMV epitopes, the study selected recently identified HLA-C-restricted and well-studied HLA-B-restricted targets. Indicated by public TCR beta signatures were CMV infection and matching HLA type.

Via MiXCR, TCRdb re-called the reads, giving one row per CDR3 protein. Of around 800,000 distinct CDR3 sequences in the sample, around a third were seen once. Many counts were recorded for this clonotype. What it binds is unknown. Study findings and constraints: Clonotypes of TCR beta that were HLA-C-restricted and CMV-specific dominated the ex vivo response.

The CDR3 length is 13 residues. The ends lost 2 bases at V and 14 bases at J; junction bases unmatched: 10. The source is a human donor in good health (CMV status not recorded). Some clones in this sample may be carry-over from other donors' samples. The V call is TRBV12-3 or TRBV12-4, the J call TRBJ1-2; TRBD1 agrees at 8 bases. This sample comprised cultured CD8+ T cells from PBMCs, obtained from culture after CMV antigen stimulation. The CDR3 spells CASSLSPGQGATF. CDR3 sequence (DNA): TGTGCCAGCAGTTTATCCCCTGGGCAGGGGGCGACCTTC.